These 15 T cell receptor beta chains were sequenced from one sample in a study of blood T cells in healthy people across ages (dated by TCRdb to about 2015). Library preparation employed 5' RACE. Data came from an Illumina HiSeq 2500. A second roughly 6 to 11 cycle PCR used a sample-barcoded 5' primer and a J-beta primer mix. TCRdb took the public reads, trimmed them with fastp at Q25, ran MiXCR for clone calling and kept in-frame beta chains. Every entry covers one CDR3 protein and lists the most common genes and DNA from its rows. This sample holds 550,000 to 750,000 distinct CDR3 sequences; under 25% were observed only once. The biggest ten clones account for roughly 3.4% of the sample. The material sequenced was blood. These receptors all come from a man aged 65-85 years in good health.

The chain has TRBV12-5 and TRBJ2-3; the match to TRBD1 covers 8 bases. The CDR3 contains 15 residues. J was trimmed by 2 bases and V by 1 base; bases with no gene match: 2. CDR1 and CDR2 (germline): LGHNT, FRNRAP. CDR3 protein: CASGLGDRHTDTQYF. The CDR3 region has the DNA TGTGCTAGTGGTTTGGGGGACAGGCACACAGATACGCAGTATTTT.

V gene TRBV3-1 combines with J gene TRBJ2-3; TRBD2 is a possible D gene (5 bases). The germline CDR1 and CDR2 sequences are LGHDT and YNNKEL (reference sequence). V shed 4 bases and J shed 8 bases, with 13 bases lying between them. The CDR3 extends over 13 amino acids. CDR3 residues: CASSRTPEGTQYF. The DNA for the CDR3 is TGTGCCAGCAGCCGAACCCCCGAGGGTACGCAGTATTTT.

The V and J genes are TRBV28 and TRBJ1-1; D unclear. Germline CDR1 reads MDHEN; CDR2 reads SYDVKM. This CDR3 is built from 14 residues. V dropped 3 bases and J dropped 2 bases, with 10 bases sitting between them. CDR3 nucleotide sequence: TGTGCCAGCAGTTTTGTCGCAGCAAACACTGAAGCTTTCTTT. Translating gives CASSFVAANTEAFF.

CDR3 amino acids: CASSYWVQETQYF. In nucleotides, the CDR3 is TGTGCCAGCAGTTACTGGGTCCAAGAGACCCAGTACTTC. The chain joins TRBV6-6 to TRBJ2-1; D remains ambiguous. The DNA end favors TRBJ2-5, so the J call may be wrong. This CDR3 spans 13 amino acids. Germline V gives CDR1 MNHNY, CDR2 SVGAGI (reference sequence).

The rearrangement joins TRBV20-1 to TRBJ2-3; 9 nucleotides align to TRBD1. This CDR3 region has 14 residues. The V and J ends lost 5 bases and 0 bases, in that order; junction bases with no gene match: 3. Germline lookup yields CDR1 DFQATT and CDR2 SNEGSKA (reference sequence). The CDR3 is CSAEQGASTDTQYF. The DNA of the CDR3 is TGCAGTGCTGAACAGGGGGCTAGCACAGATACGCAGTATTTT.

The gene calls are TRBV5-1 and TRBJ1-1, with 10 bases fitting TRBD1. Germline CDR1 and CDR2: SGHRS and YFSETQ. J gave up 1 base and V 4 bases, and 7 bases lay outside the gene matches. The CDR3 is 16 residues long. The CDR3 protein is CASSPRDRGGNTEAFF. DNA for the CDR3: TGCGCCAGCAGCCCCCGGGACAGGGGTGGGAACACTGAAGCTTTCTTT.

Notes on this clonotype: A junction end diverges from the germline sequence, so it may reflect a read error. The genes are TRBV10-3 and TRBJ2-5; 7 bases fit TRBD1. This CDR3 has 12 residues. Germline V lookup: CDR1 ENHRY, CDR2 SYGVKD. The DNA for the CDR3 is TGTGCCATCAGTGAGTCGAAGGGGGCGATTCGTTTC. Translation gives CAISESKGAIRF.

V is TRBV20-1 and J is TRBJ2-3, with a weak D call TRBD2 (5 bases). V dropped 0 bases and J dropped 11 bases, with 9 bases sitting between them. CDR1 and CDR2 (germline): DFQATT, SNEGSKA (reference sequence). This CDR3 region has 11 residues. CDR3 amino acids: CSARDPSRQYF. The DNA for the CDR3 is TGCAGTGCTAGAGATCCTAGCCGGCAGTATTTT.

This clonotype occurred a few times. The chain carries TRBV3-1 and TRBJ2-5; D is ambiguous. The germline V gene encodes CDR1 LGHDT and CDR2 YNNKEL (reference sequence). The CDR3 runs to 12 residues. The germline V and J ends were trimmed by 2 bases and 7 bases, with 8 bases remaining between them. CDR3 DNA sequence: TGTGCCAGCAGCCAACCCCTTGGGACCCAGTACTTC. Translated, it gives CASSQPLGTQYF.

There are a few counts of this clonotype. This chain uses TRBV6-6 with TRBJ1-3; no reliable D call. The germline V gene encodes CDR1 MNHNY and CDR2 SVGAGI (reference sequence). Trimming left V 4 bases short and J 4 bases short, with 5 bases between. CDR3 length: 12 residues. CDR3 DNA: TGTGCCAGCAGTTTGGGGGGAAACACCATATATTTT. Its protein product is CASSLGGNTIYF.

This clonotype has only a few counts. The chain recombines TRBV20-1 with TRBJ2-1; tentative D call: TRBD2 (6 bases). This CDR3 region has 12 residues. Germline CDR1 reads DFQATT; CDR2 reads SNEGSKA (reference sequence). V was shortened by 0 bases and J by 8 bases, with 8 bases between the two germline ends. The CDR3 loop reads CSARERGYEQFF. CDR3 bases: TGCAGTGCTAGAGAACGGGGGTATGAGCAGTTCTTC.

There are a few counts of this clonotype. The chain has TRBV2 and TRBJ1-4; D is unclear. The length of the CDR3 is 14 residues. V lost 3 bases and J 8 bases, leaving 13 bases between the germline ends. Germline-derived CDR1 and CDR2 are SNHLY and FYNNEI. In nucleotides, the CDR3 is TGTGCCAGCAGTGATTCGGGAGTAGGGGAAAAACTGTTTTTT. Its translation is CASSDSGVGEKLFF.

The rearrangement links TRBV24-1 to TRBJ2-1; 9 bases align to TRBD1. CDR3 length: 16 residues. V shed 2 bases and J 2 bases; nucleotides not matched to a gene: 3. Germline lookup yields CDR1 KGHDR and CDR2 SFDVKD. The CDR3 spells CATSDSGTGPYNEQFF. Here the CDR3 DNA reads TGTGCCACCAGTGATTCAGGGACAGGGCCCTACAATGAGCAGTTCTTC.

V gene TRBV5-5 combines with J gene TRBJ2-5; either TRBD1 or TRBD2 may fit D (5 bases each). Matching the DNA end better, TRBJ2-7 makes the J call doubtful. This CDR3 has 14 residues. Germline V gives CDR1 SGHKS, CDR2 YYEKEE (reference sequence). As DNA, the CDR3 is TGTGCCAGCAGAAATCTAGGGGACGGCTACGAGCAGTACTTC. It encodes CASRNLGDGYEQYF.

The V call is TRBV20-1, the J call TRBJ2-6; D unresolved. The germline V and J ends were trimmed by 5 bases and 0 bases, with 5 bases remaining between them. This CDR3 contains 13 residues. Germline CDR1 reads DFQATT; CDR2 reads SNEGSKA (reference sequence). The CDR3 nucleotides read TGCAGTGCTGGGAACTCTGGGGCCAACGTCCTGACTTTC. Its protein is CSAGNSGANVLTF.